The 32 T cell receptor beta chains below come from one sample, sequenced in a study of shared T cell receptors in the human thymus. Profiling relied on immunoSEQ multiplex PCR, and the TCRdb table lists in-frame clones only, not all of them. The sample has some 700,000 clones, more than 75% seen once. These same records also appear under a second study, on human thymus T cells.

Source material: thymocytes. The receptor set was obtained from a boy in the first two years of life with a congenital heart defect.

The chain joins TRBV6-6 to TRBJ2-5; 7 nucleotides line up with TRBD2. V was pared by 2 bases and J by 1 base, with 1 base of the junction left unmatched. The CDR3 loop spans 14 amino acids. Germline V gene data show CDR1 as MNHNY and CDR2 as SVGAGI (reference sequence). The CDR3 DNA follows: TGTGCCAGCAGTTACACTAGCGCCCAAGAGACCCAGTACTTC. Translation gives CASSYTSAQETQYF.

V gene TRBV11-1 combines with J gene TRBJ2-7; 12 bases agree with TRBD2. Germline V gene sequence: CDR1 SGHAT, CDR2 FQDESV (reference sequence). CDR3 size: 18 residues. V lost 5 bases to trimming and J lost 0 bases; unmatched junction nucleotides: 11. CDR3 in DNA: TGTGCCAGCAGCGTACCGGGACTAGCGGGTGCTCCCTCCTACGAGCAGTACTTC. Its protein is CASSVPGLAGAPSYEQYF.

The chain combines TRBV10-1 with TRBJ2-7; D may be TRBD1 (6 bases). CDR1 is WNHNN, CDR2 SYGVQD, per germline (reference sequence). Trimming cost V 3 bases and J 6 bases, with 18 bases left between them. The CDR3 runs 15 residues. The CDR3 DNA reads as TGCGCCAGCAGTGACTCAGACAGGCAGCCTCCCGAGCAGTACTTC. Its protein is CASSDSDRQPPEQYF.

The gene calls are TRBV5-1 and TRBJ2-5, with TRBD1 matching 12 bases. The CDR3 loop spans 16 amino acids. Germline loops: CDR1 SGHRS, CDR2 YFSETQ. J lost 1 base, V lost 4 bases, and 5 bases had no gene match. The CDR3 region has the DNA TGCGCCAGCAGCCGACCGGGACAGGGGGCCCAAGAGACCCAGTACTTC. Its protein is CASSRPGQGAQETQYF.

The chain combines TRBV28 with TRBJ2-1; 9 bases agree with TRBD1. J lost 2 bases, V lost 5 bases, and 10 bases had no gene match. This CDR3 is 17 amino acids long. The V gene's germline CDR1 is MDHEN and CDR2 SYDVKM. The CDR3 region is CASSPYSDRGAYNEQFF. CDR3 bases: TGTGCCAGCAGTCCCTATTCCGACAGGGGGGCCTACAATGAGCAGTTCTTC.

This clone showed up just a few times. This chain uses TRBV28 with TRBJ1-2, with D possibly being TRBD1 (5 bases). With 5 bases removed from V and 7 bases from J, the gap between germline ends came to 23 bases. Germline assignment: CDR1 MDHEN and CDR2 SYDVKM. CDR3 size: 16 residues. The CDR3 nucleotides are TGTGCCAGCAGTCCCTCGGCACCAGGGTTACGGAGTGGCTACACCTTC. Translated, it gives CASSPSAPGLRSGYTF.

This chain connects TRBV11-2 to TRBJ1-2; maybe TRBD1 (5 bases). Trimming removed 3 bases from V and 4 bases from J, with 15 bases in between. This CDR3 comprises 15 residues. Germline-derived CDR1 and CDR2 are SGHAT and FQNNGV. CDR3 in amino acids: CASSLPPGVGYGYTF. In nucleotides, the CDR3 is TGTGCCAGCAGCTTGCCACCGGGGGTCGGCTATGGCTACACCTTC.

The J gene is TRBJ1-1, the V gene TRBV5-1; D is undetermined. V dropped 4 bases and J dropped 4 bases, with 14 bases sitting between them. The germline gives CDR1 SGHRS, CDR2 YFSETQ. The CDR3 extends over 14 amino acids. The CDR3 DNA sequence: TGCGCCAGCAGCCCCCCCTATGAAAGCACTGAAGCTTTCTTT. Encoded protein: CASSPPYESTEAFF. The entire variable domain, with the rest obtained from reference TRBV5-1 and TRBJ1-1, is as follows: KAGVTQTPRYLIKTRGQQVTLSCSPISGHRSVSWYQQTPGQGLQFLFEYFSETQRNKGNFPGRFSGRQFSNSRSEMNVSTLELGDSALYLCASSPPYESTEAFFGQGTRLTVV.

This clone came up once. The rearrangement uses TRBV6-6 and TRBJ2-1; 9 nucleotides match TRBD2. CDR1 MNHNY and CDR2 SVGAGI come from the germline V gene (reference sequence). V shed 4 bases and J 6 bases; nucleotides not matched to a gene: 10. The CDR3 spans 16 residues. CDR3 loop: CASSSLSGSPVNEQFF. CDR3 DNA sequence: TGTGCCAGCAGTTCCCTTAGCGGGAGCCCGGTCAATGAGCAGTTCTTC.

The chain has TRBV9 and TRBJ2-3; D may be TRBD1 (7 bases). The CDR3 spans 16 residues. Trimming took 4 bases from V and 1 from J, leaving 16 bases between them. Germline V CDR1 and CDR2: SGDLS, YYNGEE. CDR3 DNA: TGTGCCAGCAGCCCAGGGGGGAGATGGGGCACAGATACGCAGTATTTT. This translates into CASSPGGRWGTDTQYF.

This chain uses TRBV4-1 with TRBJ1-4, with 9 bases fitting TRBD1. The CDR3 contains 16 residues. J was trimmed by 0 bases and V by 3 bases; bases with no gene match: 2. CDR1 is MGHRA and CDR2 is YSYEKL in the germline V gene. The CDR3 is CASSQRQGATNEKLFF. The CDR3 DNA follows: TGCGCCAGCAGCCAGAGACAGGGGGCAACTAATGAAAAACTGTTTTTT.

The CDR3 coding sequence is TGTGCCAGCAGCTTGGCCCGGGAGCCCCAGCATTTT. Protein: CASSLAREPQHF. The gene calls are TRBV7-2 and TRBJ1-5; D remains unclear. V was shortened by 3 bases and J by 8 bases, with 8 bases between the two germline ends. Germline V gene lookup returns CDR1 SGHTA and CDR2 FQGNSA. The CDR3 runs to 12 residues.

This clone showed up just a few times. The rearrangement links TRBV2 to TRBJ1-2; no reliable D call. This CDR3 is built from 16 residues. V lost 1 base to trimming and J lost 1 base, with 13 bases between them. The germline V gene encodes CDR1 SNHLY and CDR2 FYNNEI. The CDR3 nucleotides read TGTGCCAGCAGTGAAGTCAACTCAAGACATAACTATGGCTACACCTTC. This sequence encodes CASSEVNSRHNYGYTF.

The chain uses TRBV5-6 and TRBJ2-6, with 8 bases fitting TRBD1. The CDR3 extends over 18 amino acids. V lost 4 bases, J lost 1 base, and 10 bases stayed unmatched. The germline gives CDR1 SGHDT, CDR2 YYEEEE. The CDR3 bases are TGTGCCAGCAGCCTCCCGGGACAGGACTTTTCTGGGGCCAACGTCCTGACTTTC. Its protein is CASSLPGQDFSGANVLTF. Drawing the rest from reference TRBV5-6 and TRBJ2-6, the complete variable domain is DAGVTQSPTHLIKTRGQQVTLRCSPKSGHDTVSWYQQALGQGPQFIFQYYEEEERQRGNFPDRFSGHQFPNYSSELNVNALLLGDSALYLCASSLPGQDFSGANVLTFGAGSRLTVL.

This clone came up once. The rearrangement links TRBV28 to TRBJ1-2, with unresolved D. Between the trimmed V and J ends, which lost 3 bases and 6 bases, there was a span of 20 bases. Germline loops: CDR1 MDHEN, CDR2 SYDVKM. The CDR3 covers 16 residues. CDR3 residues: CASSFGWVGGVDGYTF. In DNA form, the CDR3 reads TGTGCCAGCAGTTTTGGTTGGGTGGGCGGGGTAGATGGCTACACCTTC.

The V call is TRBV13, the J call TRBJ2-3; a weak D match, TRBD1 (6 bases). CDR1 is PRHDT and CDR2 is FYEKMQ in the germline V gene (reference sequence). V lost 3 bases, J lost 0 bases, and 10 bases lay in between. The CDR3 spans 15 residues. CDR3 nucleotide sequence: TGTGCCAGCAGCTTCAGACAGGAAAGCACAGATACGCAGTATTTT. Its translation is CASSFRQESTDTQYF.

This rearrangement joins TRBV7-2 to TRBJ2-3; unclear D gene. V was pared by 5 bases and J by 0 bases, with 15 bases between. CDR1 and CDR2 (germline): SGHTA, FQGNSA. The CDR3 extends over 16 amino acids. CDR3 sequence: CASSPYTVSSTDTQYF. The CDR3 coding sequence is TGTGCCAGCAGCCCGTATACGGTATCTAGCACAGATACGCAGTATTTT.

V gene TRBV5-6 combines with J gene TRBJ2-1; a possible D gene is TRBD2 (6 bases). The CDR3 loop spans 12 amino acids. Trimming left V 3 bases short and J 11 bases short, with 12 bases between. Germline V gene data show CDR1 as SGHDT and CDR2 as YYEEEE. The CDR3: CASSSRTNQQFF. The CDR3 DNA sequence: TGTGCCAGCAGCTCCCGGACTAATCAGCAGTTCTTC.

V usage is TRBV13 and J usage is TRBJ1-1; TRBD1 might be the D (5 bases). V was clipped by 2 bases and J by 3 bases, with 16 bases between them. Germline CDR1 reads PRHDT; CDR2 reads FYEKMQ (reference sequence). The CDR3 sequence is 16 residues long. CDR3 region: CASSLLGPQWDTEAFF. The CDR3 bases are TGTGCCAGCAGCTTACTGGGGCCCCAATGGGACACTGAAGCTTTCTTT.

This clone has more than one count but fewer than ten. The rearrangement joins TRBV25-1 to TRBJ2-7; 12 bases align to TRBD2. After removal of 4 bases from V and 3 bases from J, the junction contained 4 bases not matched to a gene. This CDR3 is 15 amino acids long. The V gene's germline CDR1 is MGHDK and CDR2 SYGVNS. CDR3 nucleotides: TGTGCCAGCAGTGGCGGACTAGCGGGAAGCTACGAGCAGTACTTC. This codes for CASSGGLAGSYEQYF.

The V and J genes are TRBV29-1 and TRBJ2-2, with 8 bases identical to TRBD2. Germline V lookup: CDR1 SQVTM, CDR2 ANQGSEA. This CDR3 has 14 amino acids. The V segment lost 5 bases and the J segment 0 bases; nucleotides outside the gene matches: 2. The CDR3 region has the DNA TGCAGCGTTCGGGGACTAGCGAACACCGGGGAGCTGTTTTTT. This sequence encodes CSVRGLANTGELFF.

The chain combines TRBV9 with TRBJ2-6; 7 positions match TRBD1. From germline, CDR1 is SGDLS and CDR2 YYNGEE. V was pared by 3 bases and J by 2 bases, with 8 bases of the junction left unmatched. The CDR3 covers 17 residues. The DNA of the CDR3 is TGTGCCAGCAGCGCCCGACAGGGTCGAACTGGGGCCAACGTCCTGACTTTC. Translating gives CASSARQGRTGANVLTF.

The chain couples TRBV5-6 to TRBJ2-5, with D perhaps TRBD2 (6 bases). With 0 bases removed from V and 11 bases from J, the gap between germline ends came to 17 bases. Per the germline V gene, CDR1 is SGHDT and CDR2 is YYEEEE. The CDR3 is 14 amino acids. CDR3 sequence reads: CASSLVGPSGEQYF. DNA of the CDR3: TGTGCCAGCAGCTTGGTTGGCCCATCGGGGGAGCAGTACTTC.

The chain combines TRBV7-2 with TRBJ2-2; 9 nucleotides match TRBD1. CDR1 is SGHTA, CDR2 FQGNSA, per germline. CDR3 size: 16 residues. The V gene end was trimmed by 5 bases and the J gene end by 7 bases; junction bases not matched to a gene: 11. CDR3 loop: CASSPFWTGEGGELFF. The DNA of the CDR3 is TGTGCCAGCAGCCCCTTCTGGACAGGGGAGGGCGGGGAGCTGTTTTTT.

CDR3 in amino acids: CASSPRGMNTEAFF. The CDR3 DNA reads as TGTGCCAGCAGCCCAAGGGGGATGAACACTGAAGCTTTCTTT. The rearrangement joins TRBV25-1 to TRBJ1-1, with D maybe TRBD1 (6 bases). Germline V gives CDR1 MGHDK, CDR2 SYGVNS. The CDR3 totals 14 residues. With 6 bases removed from V and 0 bases from J, the gap between germline ends came to 11 bases.

The chain links TRBV4-1 to TRBJ2-2; D is unclear. Germline V lookup: CDR1 MGHRA, CDR2 YSYEKL. The CDR3 is 17 residues long. Trimming shortened V by 0 bases and J by 1 base, and 12 bases separated the two germline ends. CDR3 nucleotides: TGCGCCAGCAGCCAAGACAACTGTGCGGTGAACACCGGGGAGCTGTTTTTT. Protein sequence: CASSQDNCAVNTGELFF.

The V and J genes are TRBV6-5 and TRBJ1-5; D is unclear. The CDR3 covers 14 residues. The V and J ends lost 5 bases and 4 bases respectively, with 12 bases between them. Germline V gene data show CDR1 as MNHEY and CDR2 as SVGAGI. The chain's CDR3 is CASSHRGGNQPQHF. The CDR3 bases are TGTGCCAGCAGTCACCGGGGTGGTAATCAGCCCCAGCATTTT.

This chain joins TRBV5-4 and TRBJ2-1; 9 bases match TRBD2. The germline CDR1 and CDR2 sequences are SGHNT and YYREEE (reference sequence). The CDR3 is 14 amino acids. With 4 bases clipped from V and 5 bases from J, the junction kept 4 bases outside the gene matches. The CDR3 DNA reads as TGTGCCAGCAGCAGAAAGCGGGAGGACAATGAGCAGTTCTTC. Translation gives CASSRKREDNEQFF.

The rearrangement uses TRBV27 and TRBJ2-5, with D possibly TRBD2 on 5 matching bases. The CDR3 loop spans 16 amino acids. The germline V gene encodes CDR1 MNHEY and CDR2 SMNVEV (reference sequence). The V end was cut by 1 base, the J end by 1 base, with 13 bases between. The CDR3 coding sequence is TGTGCCAGCAGTTTATGGTCCCGGGGATCCCAAGAGACCCAGTACTTC. It codes for CASSLWSRGSQETQYF.

This sequence joins TRBV4-1 and TRBJ2-1, with TRBD2 as a possible D gene (6 bases). Germline CDR1 MGHRA, CDR2 YSYEKL. V was cut by 0 bases and J by 4 bases, with 10 bases left in between. The CDR3 has 15 residues. CDR3 amino acids: CASSQEWREYNEQFF. DNA of the CDR3: TGCGCCAGCAGCCAAGAGTGGCGGGAATACAATGAGCAGTTCTTC.

The rearrangement links TRBV5-1 to TRBJ1-2; D is perhaps TRBD1 (6 bases). Trimming shortened V by 0 bases and J by 1 base, and 10 bases separated the two germline ends. Germline values: CDR1 SGHRS, CDR2 YFSETQ. The CDR3 runs 15 residues. CDR3 loop: CASSLAGRGNYGYTF. The CDR3 region has the DNA TGCGCCAGCAGCTTGGCGGGCAGGGGTAACTATGGCTACACCTTC.

The genes are TRBV7-2 and TRBJ1-3; no clear D. Germline values: CDR1 SGHTA, CDR2 FQGNSA. With 1 base removed from V and 0 bases from J, the gap between germline ends came to 13 bases. The CDR3 extends over 17 amino acids. The CDR3 spells CASSLVFVNSSGNTIYF. The DNA of the CDR3 is TGTGCCAGCAGCTTAGTTTTCGTGAATAGCTCTGGAAACACCATATATTTT. The whole variable domain, filled in from reference TRBV7-2 and TRBJ1-3, reads GAGVSQSPSNKVTEKGKDVELRCDPISGHTALYWYRQSLGQGLEFLIYFQGNSAPDKSGLPSDRFSAERTGGSVSTLTIQRTQQEDSAVYLCASSLVFVNSSGNTIYFGEGSWLTVV.